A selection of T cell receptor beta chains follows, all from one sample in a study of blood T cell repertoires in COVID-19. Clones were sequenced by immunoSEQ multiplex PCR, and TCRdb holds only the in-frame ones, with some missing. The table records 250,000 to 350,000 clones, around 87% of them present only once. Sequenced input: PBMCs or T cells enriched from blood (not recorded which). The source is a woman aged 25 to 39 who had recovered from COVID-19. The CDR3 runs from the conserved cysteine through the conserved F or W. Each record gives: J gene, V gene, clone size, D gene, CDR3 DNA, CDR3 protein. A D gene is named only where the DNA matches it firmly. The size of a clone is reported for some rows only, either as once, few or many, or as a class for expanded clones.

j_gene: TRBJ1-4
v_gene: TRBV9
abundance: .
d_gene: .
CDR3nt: TGTGCCAGCAGCGTAGAGGGGGTGGGAGCTAATGAAAAACTGTTTTTT
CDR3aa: CASSVEGVGANEKLFF

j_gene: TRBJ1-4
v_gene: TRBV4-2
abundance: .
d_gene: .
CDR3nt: TGTGCCAGCAGCCAAGAACCCACGGGAATGGATGAAAAACTGTTTTTT
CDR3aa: CASSQEPTGMDEKLFF

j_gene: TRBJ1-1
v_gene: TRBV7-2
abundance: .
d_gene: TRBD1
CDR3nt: TGTGCCAGCAGCTTACGGGACAGGAACACTGAAGCTTTCTTT
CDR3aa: CASSLRDRNTEAFF

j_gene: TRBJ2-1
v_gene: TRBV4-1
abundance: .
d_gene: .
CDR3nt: TGCGCCAGCAGCCGCCGAGCGGAGTACAATGAGCAGTTCTTC
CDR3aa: CASSRRAEYNEQFF

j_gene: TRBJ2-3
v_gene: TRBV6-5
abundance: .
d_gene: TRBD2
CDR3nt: TGTGCCAGCAGTTACCTCAGCGGGGGGAAAGGTACGCAGTATTTT
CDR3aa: CASSYLSGGKGTQYF

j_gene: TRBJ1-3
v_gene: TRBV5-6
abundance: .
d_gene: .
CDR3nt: TGTGCCAGCAGCTTGCGACAAGGAAACACCATATATTTT
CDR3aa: CASSLRQGNTIYF

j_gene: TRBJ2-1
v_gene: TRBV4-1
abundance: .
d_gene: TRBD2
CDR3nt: TGCGCCAGCAGCCAAGAGTTCTCTAGCGGGGGGGGCAATGAGCAGTTCTTC
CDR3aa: CASSQEFSSGGGNEQFF

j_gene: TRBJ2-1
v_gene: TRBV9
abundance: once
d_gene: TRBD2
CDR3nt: TGTGCCAGCAGCCCCAGTCTAGCGGGGACCCAGGAGCAGTTCTTC
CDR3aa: CASSPSLAGTQEQFF

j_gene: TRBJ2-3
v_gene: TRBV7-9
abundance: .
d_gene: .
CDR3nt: TGTGCCAGCAGCTCCATACGGGGTGGGGTGGACACAGATACGCAGTATTTT
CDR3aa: CASSSIRGGVDTDTQYF

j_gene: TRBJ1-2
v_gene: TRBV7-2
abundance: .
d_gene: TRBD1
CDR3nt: TGTGCCAGCAGCTTAGCCTCGACAGGGAACTATGGCTACACCTTC
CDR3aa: CASSLASTGNYGYTF

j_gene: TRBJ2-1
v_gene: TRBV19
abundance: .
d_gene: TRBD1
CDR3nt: TGTGCCAGTAGTGTAGGGACAGGGGGCTTTTCCTACAATGAGCAGTTCTTC
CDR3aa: CASSVGTGGFSYNEQFF

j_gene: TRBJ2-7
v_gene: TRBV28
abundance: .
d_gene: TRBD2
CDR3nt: TGTGCCAGCAGTTCCCCCGGGACACCGGGGGGGTACGAGCAGTACTTC
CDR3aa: CASSSPGTPGGYEQYF

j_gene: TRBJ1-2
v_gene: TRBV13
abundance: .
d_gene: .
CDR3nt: TGTGCCAGCAGCTTCGGCGGGGGTGGCTATGGCTACACCTTC
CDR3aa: CASSFGGGGYGYTF

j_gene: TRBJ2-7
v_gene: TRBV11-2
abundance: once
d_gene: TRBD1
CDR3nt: TGTGCCAGCAGCCCACAGACAGGGGAGCAGTACTTC
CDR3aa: CASSPQTGEQYF

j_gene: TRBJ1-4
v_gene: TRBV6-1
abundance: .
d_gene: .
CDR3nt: TGTGCCAGCAGTGAAAGGCCGGAGGGGTGGGAAAAACTGTTTTTT
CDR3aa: CASSERPEGWEKLFF

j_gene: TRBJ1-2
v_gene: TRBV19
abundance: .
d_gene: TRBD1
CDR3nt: TGTGCCAGTAGTACAGCCGGGACAGAAGCAGGAGGCTACACCTTC
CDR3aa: CASSTAGTEAGGYTF

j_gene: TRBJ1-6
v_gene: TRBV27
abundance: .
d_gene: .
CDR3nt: TGTGCCAGCAGTCCAGGGGTTGGTTCACCCCTCCACTTT
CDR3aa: CASSPGVGSPLHF

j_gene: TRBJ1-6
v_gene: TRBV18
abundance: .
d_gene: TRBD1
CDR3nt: TGTGCCAGCTCACCGACAGGGCGCGATTCACCCCTCCACTTT
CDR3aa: CASSPTGRDSPLHF

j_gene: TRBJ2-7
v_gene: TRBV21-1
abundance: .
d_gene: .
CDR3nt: TGTGCCAGCAGTGGCATTTACTACGAGCAGTACTTC
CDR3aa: CASSGIYYEQYF

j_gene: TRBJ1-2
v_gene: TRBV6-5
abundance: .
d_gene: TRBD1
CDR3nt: TGTGCCAGCACCCGGGACAGAAGGGGCTACACCTTC
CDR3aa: CASTRDRRGYTF

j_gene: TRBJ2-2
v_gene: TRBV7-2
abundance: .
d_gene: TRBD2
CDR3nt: TGTGCCAGCAGCCGCGGACTAGCGCTGAACACCGGGGAGCTGTTTTTT
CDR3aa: CASSRGLALNTGELFF

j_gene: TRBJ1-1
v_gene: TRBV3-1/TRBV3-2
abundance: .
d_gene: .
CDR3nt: TGTGCCAGCAGCCAAGTTTCCGGGACTTTCACTGAAGCTTTCTTT
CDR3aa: CASSQVSGTFTEAFF

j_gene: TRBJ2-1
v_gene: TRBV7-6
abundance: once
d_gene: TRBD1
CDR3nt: TGTGCCAGCAGCTTGAGGGACAGGGAAGGCCTCTACAATGAGCAGTTCTTC
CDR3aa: CASSLRDREGLYNEQFF

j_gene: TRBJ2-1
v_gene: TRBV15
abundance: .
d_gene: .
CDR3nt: TGTGCCACCAGCAGAGCCCGACTAGTTGGGTACGTTGAGCAGTTCTTC
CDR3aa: CATSRARLVGYVEQFF

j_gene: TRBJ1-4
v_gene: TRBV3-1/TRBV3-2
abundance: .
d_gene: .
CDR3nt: TGTGCCAGCAGCCAAGGAACAGATAATGAAAAACTGTTTTTT
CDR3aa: CASSQGTDNEKLFF

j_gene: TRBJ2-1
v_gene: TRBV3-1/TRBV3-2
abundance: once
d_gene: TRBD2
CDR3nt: TGTGCCAGCAGCCAAGAGGTCACTAGCGGCAATGAGCAGTTCTTC
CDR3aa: CASSQEVTSGNEQFF

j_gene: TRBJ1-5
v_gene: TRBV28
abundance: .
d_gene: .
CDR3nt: TGTGCCAGCAGTACCCTGCGGTCCGCGAGTCGCAATCAGCCCCAGCATTTT
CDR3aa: CASSTLRSASRNQPQHF

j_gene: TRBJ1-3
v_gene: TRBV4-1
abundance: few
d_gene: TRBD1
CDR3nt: TGCGCCAGCAGCCAACAATACAGGGGGCCGGGGGGAAACACCATATATTTT
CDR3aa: CASSQQYRGPGGNTIYF